This T cell receptor (beta chain) emerged from a study of blood T cell repertoires in COVID-19. Here immunoSEQ multiplex PCR was the method, and the copy in TCRdb shows in-frame clones only, minus some. The table has hundreds of thousands of clones, 89% seen once. Sequencing input: PBMCs or T cells enriched from blood (not recorded which). The origin of this receptor is a woman aged 40 to 50 who had recovered from COVID-19.

The CDR3 here is CASSLKPGLTYYEQYF. The CDR3 DNA reads as TGTGCCAGCAGTTTAAAACCGGGACTTACTTACTACGAGCAGTACTTC. This chain joins TRBV28 and TRBJ2-7; TRBD2 is a possible D gene (6 bases). The CDR3 totals 16 residues. Germline V gives CDR1 MDHEN, CDR2 SYDVKM. Trimming took off 2 bases at V and 3 bases at J, with 17 bases between the two ends.